The 19 T cell receptor beta chains below were found in one sample sequenced in a study of cytomegalovirus exposure and HLA in healthy donors. Primers: 60 Vbeta forward and 13 Jbeta reverse. The protocol was immunoSEQ multiplex PCR, while the TCRdb copy is restricted to in-frame clones and leaves out a portion. This listing includes just under 90,000 clones. Input material: PBMCs. These TCRs come from a girl between 5 and 17 years old in good health and CMV-seropositive.

The J gene is TRBJ2-7, the V gene TRBV5-6, with TRBD2 matching 8 bases. The CDR3 has 14 residues. Germline V gene lookup returns CDR1 SGHDT and CDR2 YYEEEE. V lost 5 bases to trimming and J lost 7 bases; unmatched junction nucleotides: 11. The CDR3 nucleotides are TGTGCCAGCAGACCAGCGGGGGAGGCTTTAGAGCAGTACGTC. The encoded protein is CASRPAGEALEQYV.

This sequence joins TRBV6-5 and TRBJ1-4, with a possible D match to TRBD1 (6 bases). With 4 bases removed from V and 4 bases from J, the gap between germline ends came to 13 bases. The CDR3 extends over 15 amino acids. Germline CDR1 is MNHEY and CDR2 is SVGAGI. The CDR3 loop reads CASSSTGSHNEKLFF. In DNA form, the CDR3 reads TGTGCCAGCAGTTCCACAGGGAGCCATAATGAAAAACTGTTTTTT.

The V and J genes are TRBV27 and TRBJ1-5, with 7 bases lining up with TRBD1. V lost 4 bases to trimming and J lost 0 bases; unmatched junction nucleotides: 9. Germline V CDR1 and CDR2: MNHEY, SMNVEV (reference sequence). The CDR3 has 17 amino acids. As DNA, the CDR3 is TGTGCCAGCAGTTCGGTGACAGGGCTGTATAGCAATCAGCCCCAGCATTTT. It codes for CASSSVTGLYSNQPQHF.

The V call is TRBV29-1, the J call TRBJ1-2; the D gene is possibly TRBD1 (6 bases). In germline, CDR1 is SQVTM, CDR2 ANQGSEA. The CDR3 spans 12 residues. Trimming took 5 bases from V and 3 from J, leaving 10 bases between them. In DNA form, the CDR3 reads TGCAGCGTTAGGGGGTCGGACTATGGCTACACCTTC. Its translation: CSVRGSDYGYTF.

The chain employs TRBV6-5 and TRBJ1-4, with no clear D. The CDR3 spans 13 residues. The germline V gene has CDR1 MNHEY and CDR2 SVGAGI. The ends were cut back, 8 bases at V and 2 bases at J, with 9 bases in the middle. This CDR3 is CASAGVTNEKLFF. CDR3 nucleotide sequence: TGTGCCAGCGCGGGAGTCACTAATGAAAAACTGTTTTTT.

The chain recombines TRBV4-3 with TRBJ2-3; D unclear. The germline CDR1 and CDR2 sequences are LGHNA and YSLEER. The V gene lost 4 bases and the J gene lost 4 bases, with 12 bases spanning the gap. The CDR3 is 14 residues long. The CDR3 loop is CASSPLISPDTQYF. The CDR3 DNA reads as TGCGCCAGCAGCCCCCTCATTAGTCCAGATACGCAGTATTTT.

The chain is built from TRBV9 and TRBJ1-1; D gene uncertain. The CDR3 has 12 residues. V lost 4 bases and J 11 bases, leaving 15 bases between the germline ends. CDR1 is SGDLS and CDR2 is YYNGEE in the germline V gene. CDR3 protein: CASSNQRGLAFF. CDR3 nucleotide sequence: TGTGCCAGCAGCAATCAGCGAGGGTTGGCTTTCTTT.

The chain uses TRBV9 and TRBJ1-2, with 12 bases identical to TRBD1. Looked up from germline, CDR1 is SGDLS and CDR2 is YYNGEE. The CDR3 runs to 18 residues. V lost 4 bases and J lost 4; bases outside the gene matches: 14. Written as DNA, the CDR3 is TGTGCCAGCAGCTCAGAAACTTCGGGACAGGGGGCCGGCTATGGCTACACCTTC. Its translation: CASSSETSGQGAGYGYTF.

CDR3 nucleotides: TGTGCCAGTAGTATAGATTTACAGGGGGAGGTCCAAGAGACCCAGTACTTC. As protein: CASSIDLQGEVQETQYF. This chain connects TRBV19 to TRBJ2-5; 8 bases fit TRBD1. CDR1 is LNHDA, CDR2 SQIVND, per germline (reference sequence). The junction had 7 bases not matched to a gene; V was cut back by 0 bases and J by 1 base. The CDR3 sequence is 17 residues long.

The DNA for the CDR3 is TGTGCCAGCAGCTTATCTTTCGGGGGAAAGAATTCACCCCTCCACTTT. Its protein is CASSLSFGGKNSPLHF. The rearrangement links TRBV7-2 to TRBJ1-6, with a weak D call TRBD1 (5 bases). This CDR3 has 16 residues. The germline V and J ends were trimmed by 2 bases and 7 bases, with 15 bases remaining between them. Per germline, CDR1 SGHTA and CDR2 FQGNSA.

On this clone: This sample also contains other DNA sequences that code for the same CDR3. This chain connects TRBV7-6 to TRBJ1-6, with 8 bases matching TRBD1. The CDR3 runs 15 residues. Germline V CDR1 and CDR2: SGHVS, FNYEAQ. V lost 0 bases, J lost 8 bases, and 3 bases stayed unmatched. The CDR3 spells CASSLAGQGDSPLHF. Here the CDR3 DNA reads TGTGCCAGCAGCTTAGCTGGACAGGGCGATTCACCCCTCCACTTT.

The chain recombines TRBV30 with TRBJ1-1; the D gene is possibly TRBD1 (5 bases). The CDR3 consists of 12 residues. V lost 0 bases and J lost 11, with 13 bases in between. Germline V CDR1 and CDR2: GTSNPN, SVGIG (reference sequence). CDR3 DNA: TGTGCCTGGAGTGTAGTGGAGGGGCAGGCTTTCTTT. The encoded protein is CAWSVVEGQAFF.

J is TRBJ2-7 and V is TRBV5-4; D perhaps matches TRBD1 (5 bases). V was clipped by 4 bases and J by 4 bases, with 9 bases between them. From germline, CDR1 is SGHNT and CDR2 YYREEE (reference sequence). This CDR3 is 12 amino acids long. CDR3 nucleotides: TGTGCCAGCAGCCCCAGGGCGTACGAGCAGTACGTC. Residues: CASSPRAYEQYV.

The chain uses TRBV9 and TRBJ2-3, with TRBD1 matching 7 bases. The CDR3 has 16 residues. The germline V gene encodes CDR1 SGDLS and CDR2 YYNGEE. The V and J ends lost 4 bases and 0 bases, in that order; junction bases with no gene match: 8. In DNA form, the CDR3 reads TGTGCCAGCAGCCCTAGGACAGGCCTGAGCACAGATACGCAGTATTTT. Its translation is CASSPRTGLSTDTQYF.

This chain's CDR3 is CASSPREARQETQYF. In DNA form, the CDR3 reads TGTGCCAGCTCACCAAGGGAGGCAAGACAAGAGACCCAGTACTTC. The rearrangement joins TRBV18 to TRBJ2-5; D is possibly TRBD2 (6 bases). CDR3 length: 15 amino acids. The V end lost 2 bases, the J end lost 2 bases, and 12 bases lay between the germline ends. The germline V gene has CDR1 KGHSH and CDR2 LQKENI.

The chain is built from TRBV11-3 and TRBJ1-1; D is possibly TRBD1 (5 bases). This CDR3 has 13 amino acids. The germline V gene encodes CDR1 SGHNT and CDR2 YENEEA. V was clipped by 1 base and J by 11 bases, with 14 bases between them. In DNA form, the CDR3 reads TGTGCCAGCAGCTTAGTGGCGGGGGTCGAGGCTTTCTTT. It is translated as CASSLVAGVEAFF. The whole variable domain, remainder taken from reference TRBV11-3 and TRBJ1-1, is EAGVVQSPRYKIIEKKQPVAFWCNPISGHNTLYWYLQNLGQGPELLIRYENEEAVDDSQLPKDRFSAERLKGVDSTLKIQPAELGDSAVYLCASSLVAGVEAFFGQGTRLTVV.

The rearrangement links TRBV11-3 to TRBJ1-2; D uncertain. The germline V gene has CDR1 SGHNT and CDR2 YENEEA. V lost 3 bases, J lost 7 bases, and 9 bases lay in between. The CDR3 length is 12 residues. DNA for the CDR3: TGTGCCAGCAGCTTCCTAGGATCTGGCTACACCTTC. It yields the protein CASSFLGSGYTF. Filled out from reference TRBV11-3 and TRBJ1-2, the complete variable domain reads EAGVVQSPRYKIIEKKQPVAFWCNPISGHNTLYWYLQNLGQGPELLIRYENEEAVDDSQLPKDRFSAERLKGVDSTLKIQPAELGDSAVYLCASSFLGSGYTFGSGTRLTVV.

The chain links TRBV10-3 to TRBJ2-3, with 14 bases matching TRBD2. The J segment lost 2 bases and the V segment lost 10 bases, leaving 11 bases of the junction unmatched. The CDR3 covers 17 residues. Germline CDR1 reads ENHRY; CDR2 reads SYGVKD. The CDR3: CASNLGLAGVYTDTQYF. Written as DNA, the CDR3 is TGTGCCAGTAACCTGGGACTAGCGGGGGTCTACACAGATACGCAGTATTTT.

Concerning this clone itself: A read error may produce the germline difference seen at one junction end. V is TRBV19 and J is TRBJ2-2, with 11 bases aligning to TRBD1. The CDR3 is made up of 14 amino acids. In germline, CDR1 is LNHDA, CDR2 SQIVND (reference sequence). The CDR3 coding sequence is TGTGCCAGTAGCATAGGACAGGGGGCAAGCGAGCTGTTTTTT. This gives the protein CASSIGQGASELFF.